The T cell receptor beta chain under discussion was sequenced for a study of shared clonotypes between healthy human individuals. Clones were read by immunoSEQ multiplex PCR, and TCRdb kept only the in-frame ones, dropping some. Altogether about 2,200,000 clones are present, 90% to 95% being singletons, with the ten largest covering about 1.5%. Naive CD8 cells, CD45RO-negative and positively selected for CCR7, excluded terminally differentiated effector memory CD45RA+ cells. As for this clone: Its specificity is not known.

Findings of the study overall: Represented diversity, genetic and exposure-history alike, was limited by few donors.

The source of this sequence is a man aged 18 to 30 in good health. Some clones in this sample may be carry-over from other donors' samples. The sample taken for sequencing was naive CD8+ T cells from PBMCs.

The CDR3 loop reads CASSLPGTRETQYF. DNA of the CDR3: TGTGCCAGCAGCTTACCCGGGACTCGGGAGACCCAGTACTTC. The chain is built from TRBV7-3 and TRBJ2-5, with D possibly being TRBD2 (6 bases). Germline CDR1 SGHTA, CDR2 FQGTGA. V was shortened by 2 bases and J by 5 bases, with 12 bases between the two germline ends. The CDR3 has 14 residues.